Below are 8 T cell receptor beta chains sequenced from a single sample in a study of blood T cell repertoires in COVID-19. The repertoire was sequenced with immunoSEQ multiplex PCR; TCRdb's copy has only in-frame clones and lacks some. The data contain just under 150,000 clones, approximately 85% of them singletons. Sequencing was performed on peripheral blood. The receptors originated from a human donor with acute or convalescent COVID-19. The donor label of this sample is uncertain.

The gene calls are TRBV4-3 and TRBJ2-7, with 13 bases fitting TRBD2. J was trimmed by 5 bases and V by 6 bases; bases with no gene match: 13. Germline CDR1 LGHNA, CDR2 YSLEER. CDR3 length equals 17 residues. Here the CDR3 reads CASRETSGGLAAHEQYF. The CDR3 bases are TGCGCCAGCAGGGAGACTAGCGGGGGGCTTGCCGCGCACGAGCAGTACTTC.

The genes are TRBV7-9 and TRBJ2-1; D not certain. Germline V gene lookup returns CDR1 SEHNR and CDR2 FQNEAQ (reference sequence). The CDR3 is 17 residues long. V was trimmed by 5 bases and J by 4 bases, leaving 21 bases between them. DNA of the CDR3: TGTGCCAGCAGCCCTAAAGGCGGTCTAGGCCCTTACAATGAGCAGTTCTTC. Protein sequence: CASSPKGGLGPYNEQFF.

The CDR3 spells CASSPPPSGGFETQYF. The CDR3 bases are TGCGCCAGCAGCCCCCCACCTAGCGGGGGTTTTGAGACCCAGTACTTC. The chain employs TRBV5-1 and TRBJ2-5; TRBD2 matches 10 bases. The CDR3 spans 16 residues. With 4 bases clipped from V and 5 bases from J, the junction kept 11 bases outside the gene matches. The germline gives CDR1 SGHRS, CDR2 YFSETQ.

The chain recombines TRBV3-1 (or the pseudogene TRBV3-2) with TRBJ2-3; 12 bases match TRBD2. From germline, CDR1 is LGHDT and CDR2 YNNKEL (reference sequence). The length of the CDR3 is 16 residues. V was pared by 2 bases and J by 5 bases, with 5 bases of the junction left unmatched. The CDR3 nucleotides read TGTGCCAGCAGCCAACGGACTAGCGGGATGGGAGATACGCAGTATTTT. As protein: CASSQRTSGMGDTQYF.

The rearrangement links TRBV10-3 to TRBJ2-2; the D gene is possibly TRBD2 (6 bases). Looked up from germline, CDR1 is ENHRY and CDR2 is SYGVKD. The CDR3 is 16 residues long. Deletions cut 3 bases from V and 4 bases from J, with 15 bases between. DNA for the CDR3: TGTGCCATCAGTGATGCGGGGAGATGGTTCACCGGGGAGCTGTTTTTT. Protein product: CAISDAGRWFTGELFF.

The chain joins TRBV2 to TRBJ1-1; a weak D match, TRBD1 (6 bases). The CDR3 runs to 15 residues. Trimming removed 3 bases at V and 1 base at J, with 12 bases between. Germline lookup yields CDR1 SNHLY and CDR2 FYNNEI. The CDR3 reads CASSEQGPSNTEAFF. In DNA form, the CDR3 reads TGTGCCAGCAGTGAGCAGGGGCCGTCGAACACTGAAGCTTTCTTT.

The V call is TRBV3-1 (or the pseudogene TRBV3-2), the J call TRBJ1-2; 8 bases map to TRBD1. Germline-derived CDR1 and CDR2 are LGHDT and YNNKEL (reference sequence). The V gene end was trimmed by 0 bases and the J gene end by 8 bases; junction bases not matched to a gene: 5. The CDR3 is 14 residues long. CDR3 DNA: TGTGCCAGCAGCCAAGATGGACAGGGACGAGGCTACACCTTC. Translation gives CASSQDGQGRGYTF.

A note on this clone: This same CDR3 is encoded by further DNA sequences in the sample. V usage is TRBV4-1 and J usage is TRBJ2-3; 7 nucleotides match TRBD2. Looked up from germline, CDR1 is MGHRA and CDR2 is YSYEKL. The CDR3 sequence is 15 residues long. J gave up 3 bases and V 0 bases, and 3 bases lay outside the gene matches. CDR3 protein: CASSQDGGGTDTQYF. The DNA for the CDR3 is TGCGCCAGCAGCCAAGACGGGGGAGGGACAGATACGCAGTATTTT.